The present T cell receptor (beta chain) was sequenced within a study of Ad26.COV2.S vaccination and SARS-CoV-2 variants. Turning to the study itself: Administration of Ad26.COV2.S was intramuscular, either once or twice 56 days apart. Study observations and caveats: Substantial response breadth was reportedly seen for spike-specific CD8+ and CD4+ T cells after vaccination.

Stated treatment: 15 to 20 received Ad26.COV2.S at low or high dose, single or two shots; five or six received placebo; per-sample allocation not given. The samples date from day 63 after the first vaccine or placebo injection. Germline V gene data show CDR1 as SGHRS and CDR2 as YFSETQ. The CDR3 is 14 residues long. V was cut by 3 bases and J by 0 bases, with 8 bases left in between. Notes on this clone: Antigen specificity is unknown.

Clones were sequenced by immunoSEQ multiplex PCR, and TCRdb holds only the in-frame ones, with some missing. The repertoire holds 350,000 to 450,000 clones, around 87% seen once, with about 3% in the top ten. Sequencing was performed on peripheral blood, taken in a trial of Ad26.COV2.S vaccine versus placebo. The chain has TRBV5-1 and TRBJ2-3; D remains ambiguous. The sequence came from a person between 18 and 65 years old who received the Ad26.COV2.S COVID-19 vaccine or a placebo. In DNA, the CDR3 is TGCGCCAGCAGCTCCGACTCAAGCACAGATACGCAGTATTTT. This gives the protein CASSSDSSTDTQYF.